The 10 T cell receptor beta chains below come from one sample, sequenced in a study of CD8 T cells in ankylosing spondylitis. TCRdb re-analysed the 5' RACE reads in MiXCR, keeping a single row per CDR3 protein. The data contain over 30,000 distinct CDR3 sequences, about 10% of them singletons. Sequencing was carried out using synovial fluid, either unsorted or a sorted T cell fraction (not recorded which). The receptors originated from a male donor with ankylosing spondylitis.

This clonotype was seen a handful of times. The rearrangement joins TRBV13 to TRBJ2-7; 12 positions agree with TRBD1. Germline assignment: CDR1 PRHDT and CDR2 FYEKMQ (reference sequence). Trimming took 8 bases from V and 0 from J; bases not matched to a gene: 5. CDR3 length equals 15 residues. The CDR3 is CASGMGQGASYEQYF. As DNA, the CDR3 is TGTGCCAGCGGCATGGGACAGGGGGCCTCCTACGAGCAGTACTTC. Complete variable domain (other parts from reference TRBV13 and TRBJ2-7): AAGVIQSPRHLIKEKRETATLKCYPIPRHDTVYWYQQGPGQDPQFLISFYEKMQSDKGSIPDRFSAQQFSDYHSELNMSSLELGDSALYFCASGMGQGASYEQYFGPGTRLTVT.

Details on this clonotype: Possible read error: a much larger clone is one base away. The gene calls are TRBV9 and TRBJ2-7, with a possible D match to TRBD2 (5 bases). Germline CDR1 SGDLS, CDR2 YYNGEE. The CDR3 has 13 residues. The CDR3 nucleotides read TGTACCAGCGGTGGCGGGTCGGGTTACGAGCAGTACTTC. Translated: CTSGGGSGYEQYF. Full variable domain (remainder filled in from reference TRBV9 and TRBJ2-7): DSGVTQTPKHLITATGQRVTLRCSPRSGDLSVYWYQQSLDQGLQFLIQYYNGEERAKGNILERFSAQQFPDLHSELNLSSLELGDSALYFCTSGGGSGYEQYFGPGTRLTVT.

This clonotype was counted ten times or more. The chain joins TRBV18 to TRBJ2-7, with D perhaps assigned TRBD1 or TRBD2 (5 bases each). CDR1 and CDR2 (germline): KGHSH, LQKENI. Trimming stripped 0 bases from V and 3 bases from J, with 12 bases between. The length of the CDR3 is 15 residues. CDR3 nucleotides: TGTGCCAGCTCACCACCGCCGGGACGGAACTACGAGCAGTACTTC. This sequence encodes CASSPPPGRNYEQYF.

The V call is TRBV14, the J call TRBJ2-1; D might be TRBD1 or TRBD2, each matching 5 bases. The ends were cut back, 3 bases at V and 9 bases at J, with 24 bases in the middle. CDR1 is SGHDN, CDR2 FVKESK, per germline. The CDR3 totals 17 residues. The CDR3 spells CASSQVRDPGFGGEQFF. CDR3 nucleotides: TGTGCCAGCAGCCAGGTCCGGGACCCGGGTTTCGGCGGTGAGCAGTTCTTC.

This clonotype has ten or more counts. The genes are TRBV7-9 and TRBJ2-7, with 13 bases fitting TRBD2. From germline, CDR1 is SEHNR and CDR2 FQNEAQ (reference sequence). V was clipped by 5 bases and J by 1 base; unmatched bases: 8. The length of the CDR3 is 17 residues. Written as DNA, the CDR3 is TGTGCCAGCAGCCTCAATAGACTAGCGGGAGGTTCCTACGAGCAGTACTTC. It specifies CASSLNRLAGGSYEQYF.

The CDR3 spells CASSFHGGGNYEQYF. Here the CDR3 DNA reads TGTGCCAGCAGTTTCCATGGGGGGGGCAACTACGAGCAGTACTTC. This chain joins TRBV12-3 or TRBV12-4 and TRBJ2-7, with a weak D call TRBD2 (7 bases). Trimming took 3 bases from V and 3 from J, leaving 15 bases between them. The CDR3 spans 15 residues.

The chain links TRBV20-1 to TRBJ2-1; D is uncertain. Germline-derived CDR1 and CDR2 are DFQATT and SNEGSKA (reference sequence). V lost 3 bases, J lost 10 bases, and 25 bases lay in between. The CDR3 is 16 residues long. The CDR3 region is CSASPLESSSEGEQFF. The CDR3 DNA reads as TGCAGTGCTAGCCCCCTGGAGTCCTCCTCGGAAGGCGAGCAGTTCTTC.

This clonotype was seen ten or more times. This chain links TRBV7-2 with TRBJ2-7, with no clear D. Between the trimmed V and J ends, which lost 2 bases and 5 bases, there was a span of 10 bases. This CDR3 comprises 13 residues. CDR1 and CDR2 (germline): SGHTA, FQGNSA. In DNA form, the CDR3 reads TGTGCCAGCAGCTTACTGTTTATCAACGAGCAGTACTTC. Protein product: CASSLLFINEQYF. Combining the CDR3 with reference TRBV7-2 and TRBJ2-7 gives the whole variable domain GAGVSQSPSNKVTEKGKDVELRCDPISGHTALYWYRQSLGQGLEFLIYFQGNSAPDKSGLPSDRFSAERTGGSVSTLTIQRTQQEDSAVYLCASSLLFINEQYFGPGTRLTVT.

The genes are TRBV18 and TRBJ2-6; 10 nucleotides line up with TRBD2. V gave up 8 bases and J gave up 3 bases; unmatched junction bases: 13. CDR1 is KGHSH and CDR2 is LQKENI in the germline V gene. This CDR3 has 18 amino acids. The CDR3 DNA reads TGTGCCAGCCGGACTAGCGGACCGACGGGGGATGGGGCCAACGTCCTGACTTTC. Protein product: CASRTSGPTGDGANVLTF. The full variable domain, in which reference TRBV18 and TRBJ2-6 provide the parts outside the CDR3, is NAGVMQNPRHLVRRRGQEARLRCSPMKGHSHVYWYRQLPEEGLKFMVYLQKENIIDESGMPKERFSAEFPKEGPSILRIQQVVRGDSAAYFCASRTSGPTGDGANVLTFGAGSRLTVL.

Ten or more counts support this clonotype. The chain is built from TRBV10-3 and TRBJ2-1; the match to TRBD2 covers 9 bases. The CDR3 totals 15 residues. The germline V gene encodes CDR1 ENHRY and CDR2 SYGVKD. V was clipped by 3 bases and J by 5 bases; unmatched bases: 5. As DNA, the CDR3 is TGTGCCATCAGTGAAGGTCTAGCGGGGAACAATGAGCAGTTCTTC. It codes for CAISEGLAGNNEQFF.